This T cell receptor beta chain comes out of a study of T cells in Graves' hyperthyroidism and ophthalmopathy. Points from the study as a whole: Researchers found most expanded thyroid clonotypes above 0.001 in blood as well.

Turning to this clonotype: Its antigen remains unidentified.

It was RNA transcripts that yielded the amplified TCR beta CDR3 regions. TCR CDR3 regions were first amplified by RT-PCR with HTBI primers. From the multiplex PCR reads, TCRdb called clonotypes with MiXCR, one entry per CDR3 protein. The sample contains under 400,000 distinct CDR3 sequences, roughly 17% of which appear only once. This CDR3 is 17 amino acids long. From germline, CDR1 is DFQATT and CDR2 SNEGSKA (reference sequence). Absence of ophthalmopathy progression within 18 months defined stable Graves' hyperthyroidism. Hyperthyroidism was newly diagnosed in patients aged 18 to 65 (duration under 2 months). Thyroid ultrasound and orbital computed tomography, with clinical symptoms and serum thyroxine and TRAb, informed diagnoses.

The sample comprised blood. The chain employs TRBV20-1 and TRBJ2-5, with 12 bases that match TRBD2. The end of the DNA fits TRBJ2-7 better, so the J call may be wrong. This TCR was recovered from a man aged 25 to 40 with Graves' hyperthyroidism. The CDR3 here is CSARGTSGTWVSYEQYF. Written as DNA, the CDR3 is TGCAGTGCTAGAGGGACTAGCGGGACTTGGGTGTCGTACGAGCAGTACTTC.